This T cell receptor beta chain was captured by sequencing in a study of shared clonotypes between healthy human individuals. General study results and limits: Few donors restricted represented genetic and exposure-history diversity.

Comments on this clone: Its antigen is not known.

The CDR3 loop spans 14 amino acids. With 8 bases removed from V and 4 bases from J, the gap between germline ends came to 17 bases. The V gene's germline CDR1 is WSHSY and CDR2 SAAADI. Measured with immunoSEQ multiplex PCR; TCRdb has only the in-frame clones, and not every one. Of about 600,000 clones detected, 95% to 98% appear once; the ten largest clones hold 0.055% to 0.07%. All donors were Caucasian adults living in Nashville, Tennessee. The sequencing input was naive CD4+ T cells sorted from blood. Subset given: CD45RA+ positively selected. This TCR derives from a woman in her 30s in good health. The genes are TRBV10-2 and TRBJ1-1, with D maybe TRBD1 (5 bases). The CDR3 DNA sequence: TGCGCCAGCCGACACCGTGGGGGGGTCACTGAAGCTTTCTTT. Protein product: CASRHRGGVTEAFF.